Below, one T cell receptor (beta chain) is given with its context. Antigen specificity is unknown. The sample belongs to a study of siplizumab effects on memory and regulatory T cells. Findings of the study overall: Sequences below about 10^-5 frequency were poorly captured, and few alloreactive clones mapped to unstimulated subsets.

The CDR3 length is 13 residues. V dropped 6 bases and J dropped 5; count of bases not matched to a gene: 4. Germline CDR1 and CDR2: SNHLY and FYNNEI. Among a few donor pairs, the unstimulated naive, memory, effector memory and TEMRA subsets underwent sequencing. TCRdb's table, derived via immunoSEQ multiplex PCR, lists solely in-frame clones and lacks some. The sample has tens of thousands of clones; 75% to 90% are singletons. The source is a human donor in good health. Sequencing input: memory CD4+ T cells sorted from blood. The rearrangement uses TRBV2 and TRBJ1-1; 9 bases line up with TRBD1. This CDR3 is CASRGQGTTEAFF. In DNA, the CDR3 is TGTGCCAGCAGGGGACAGGGAACAACTGAAGCTTTCTTT.